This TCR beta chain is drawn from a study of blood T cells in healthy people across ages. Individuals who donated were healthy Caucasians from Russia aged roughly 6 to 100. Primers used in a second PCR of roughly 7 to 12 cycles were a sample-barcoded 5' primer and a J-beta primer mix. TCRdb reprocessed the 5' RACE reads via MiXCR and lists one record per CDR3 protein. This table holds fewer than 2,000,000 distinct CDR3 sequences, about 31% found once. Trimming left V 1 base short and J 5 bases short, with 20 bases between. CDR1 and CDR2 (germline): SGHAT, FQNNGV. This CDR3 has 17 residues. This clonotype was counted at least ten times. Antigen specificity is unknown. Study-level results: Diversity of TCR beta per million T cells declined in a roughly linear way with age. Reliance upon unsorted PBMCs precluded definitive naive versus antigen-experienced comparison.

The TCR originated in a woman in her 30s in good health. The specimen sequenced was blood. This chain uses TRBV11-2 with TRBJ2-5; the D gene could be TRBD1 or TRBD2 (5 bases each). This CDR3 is CASSLVRGLRITETQYF. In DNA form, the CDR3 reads TGTGCCAGCAGCTTAGTGAGGGGTTTGCGGATAACGGAGACCCAGTACTTC.